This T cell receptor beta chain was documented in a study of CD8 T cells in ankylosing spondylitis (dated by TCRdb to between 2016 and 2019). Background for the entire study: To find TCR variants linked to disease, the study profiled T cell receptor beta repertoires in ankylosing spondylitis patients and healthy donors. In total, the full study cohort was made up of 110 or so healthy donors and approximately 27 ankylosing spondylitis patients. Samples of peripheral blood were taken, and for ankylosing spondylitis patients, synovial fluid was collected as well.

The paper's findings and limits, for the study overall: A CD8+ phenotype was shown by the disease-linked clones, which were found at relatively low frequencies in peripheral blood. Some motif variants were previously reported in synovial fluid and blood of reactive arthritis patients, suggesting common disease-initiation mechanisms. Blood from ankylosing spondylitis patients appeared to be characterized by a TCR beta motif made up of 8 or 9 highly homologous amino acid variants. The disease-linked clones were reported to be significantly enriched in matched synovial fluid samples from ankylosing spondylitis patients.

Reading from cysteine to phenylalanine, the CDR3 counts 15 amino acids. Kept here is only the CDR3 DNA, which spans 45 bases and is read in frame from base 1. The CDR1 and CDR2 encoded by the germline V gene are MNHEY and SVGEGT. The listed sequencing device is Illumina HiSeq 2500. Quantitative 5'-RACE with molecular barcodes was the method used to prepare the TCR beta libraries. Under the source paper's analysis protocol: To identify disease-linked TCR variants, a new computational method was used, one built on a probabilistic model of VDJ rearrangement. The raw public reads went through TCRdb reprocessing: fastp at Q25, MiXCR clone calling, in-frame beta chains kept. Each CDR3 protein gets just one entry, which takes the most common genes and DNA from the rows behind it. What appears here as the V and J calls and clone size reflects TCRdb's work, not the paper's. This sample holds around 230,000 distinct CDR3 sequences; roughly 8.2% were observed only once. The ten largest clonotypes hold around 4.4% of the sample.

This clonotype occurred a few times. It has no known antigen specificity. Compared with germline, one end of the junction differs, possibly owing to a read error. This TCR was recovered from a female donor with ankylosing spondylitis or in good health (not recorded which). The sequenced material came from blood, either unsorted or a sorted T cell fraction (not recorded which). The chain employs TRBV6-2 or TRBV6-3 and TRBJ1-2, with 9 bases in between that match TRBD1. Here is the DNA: TGTGCCAGCAGTCTACAGGGGGCGAGAATCTATGACTACACCTTC. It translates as CASSLQGARIYDYTF.